The 27 T cell receptor beta chains listed next were all sequenced from one sample in a study of blood T cell repertoires in COVID-19. Sequencing used immunoSEQ multiplex PCR; TCRdb keeps in-frame clones, though not all of them. The sample shows about 70,000 clones, 85% of them seen only once. The material sequenced was peripheral blood. All receptors derive from a man aged 80 or over with acute or convalescent COVID-19.

This clone was detected only a few times. V is TRBV30 and J is TRBJ1-6; D not certain. V was trimmed by 2 bases and J by 0 bases, leaving 8 bases between them. Germline CDR1 and CDR2: GTSNPN and SVGIG (reference sequence). The CDR3 has 15 residues. The CDR3 bases are TGTGCCTGGAGTTCACAGTACTCCTATAATTCACCCCTCCACTTT. Translation: CAWSSQYSYNSPLHF. Supplemented by reference TRBV30 and TRBJ1-6, the full variable domain reads SQTIHQWPATLVQPVGSPLSLECTVEGTSNPNLYWYRQAAGRGLQLLFYSVGIGQISSEVPQNLSASRPQDRQFILSSKKLLLSDSGFYLCAWSSQYSYNSPLHFGNGTRLTVT.

The chain couples TRBV14 to TRBJ2-5, with D perhaps TRBD1 (7 bases). In germline, CDR1 is SGHDN, CDR2 FVKESK. The CDR3 extends over 16 amino acids. V was shortened by 4 bases and J by 2 bases, with 17 bases between the two germline ends. The CDR3 sequence is CASSRGGGRGQETQYF. CDR3 nucleotide sequence: TGTGCCAGCAGCCGAGGAGGGGGCAGGGGGCAAGAGACCCAGTACTTC.

This clone was observed a handful of times. The chain links TRBV3-1 (or the pseudogene TRBV3-2) to TRBJ2-1, with 12 bases that match TRBD1. Per the germline V gene, CDR1 is LGHDT and CDR2 is YNNKEL (reference sequence). The CDR3 length is 21 residues. Trimming took 4 bases from V and 0 from J; bases not matched to a gene: 16. The CDR3 loop is CASSPTLGDRGHLSSYNEQFF. CDR3 sequence (DNA): TGTGCCAGCAGCCCAACATTAGGGGACAGGGGGCATCTAAGCTCCTACAATGAGCAGTTCTTC.

The rearrangement uses TRBV19 and TRBJ2-6; 8 bases are shared with TRBD1. This CDR3 contains 15 residues. Trimming cost V 8 bases and J 3 bases; bases outside gene matches: 6. CDR1 is LNHDA, CDR2 SQIVND, per germline (reference sequence). The CDR3 DNA follows: TGTGCCAGTTTGCAGGGGGCGAGTGGGGCCAACGTCCTGACTTTC. The encoded protein is CASLQGASGANVLTF.

The J gene is TRBJ2-2, the V gene TRBV9, with D perhaps matching TRBD2 (6 bases). This CDR3 contains 15 residues. V lost 5 bases, J lost 1 base, and 12 bases lay in between. Germline values: CDR1 SGDLS, CDR2 YYNGEE. CDR3 nucleotide sequence: TGTGCCAGCAGTGGGCGGGACTGGAACACCGGGGAGCTGTTTTTT. This encodes CASSGRDWNTGELFF.

The chain uses TRBV9 and TRBJ1-1; a weak D match, TRBD1 (5 bases). There are 14 residues in the CDR3. Germline CDR1 is SGDLS and CDR2 is YYNGEE. V was shortened by 0 bases and J by 1 base, with 7 bases between the two germline ends. Written as DNA, the CDR3 is TGTGCCAGCAGCGTAGGGGGCTCGAACACTGAAGCTTTCTTT. Its protein is CASSVGGSNTEAFF.

The chain recombines TRBV7-9 with TRBJ1-2; D gene ambiguous. Germline V gene sequence: CDR1 SEHNR, CDR2 FQNEAQ (reference sequence). This CDR3 contains 14 residues. The ends were cut back, 4 bases at V and 4 bases at J, with 13 bases in the middle. As DNA, the CDR3 is TGTGCCAGCAGCTCCGCGCCCATTAGCTATGGCTACACCTTC. Translation gives CASSSAPISYGYTF. Variable domain in full (rest from reference TRBV7-9 and TRBJ1-2): DTGVSQNPRHKITKRGQNVTFRCDPISEHNRLYWYRQTLGQGPEFLTYFQNEAQLEKSRLLSDRFSAERPKGSFSTLEIQRTEQGDSAMYLCASSSAPISYGYTFGSGTRLTVV.

The V gene is TRBV7-9, the J gene TRBJ2-7; TRBD1 aligns across 9 bases. The ends lost 5 bases at V and 3 bases at J; junction bases unmatched: 8. Germline V gene data show CDR1 as SEHNR and CDR2 as FQNEAQ (reference sequence). This CDR3 has 15 amino acids. CDR3 nucleotide sequence: TGTGCCAGCAGCCCGAACAGGGGACAGGGCTACGAGCAGTACTTC. This gives the protein CASSPNRGQGYEQYF.

The chain has TRBV11-2 and TRBJ1-4, with D possibly TRBD1 on 5 matching bases. Germline CDR1 SGHAT, CDR2 FQNNGV. This CDR3 has 15 amino acids. The V gene lost 3 bases and the J gene lost 7 bases, with 15 bases spanning the gap. The CDR3 bases are TGTGCCAGCAGCTTTAACCCTGGGGCTAGTGAAAAACTGTTTTTT. Translating gives CASSFNPGASEKLFF.

This clone was seen a handful of times. The genes are TRBV28 and TRBJ1-1; 9 nucleotides align to TRBD1. The CDR3 has 17 residues. Germline loops: CDR1 MDHEN, CDR2 SYDVKM. Unmatched junction bases numbered 11, after V lost 6 bases and J lost 0 bases. The CDR3 DNA reads TGTGCCAGCAGCTCCGGGACAGGGCCCCTACTGAACACTGAAGCTTTCTTT. Its protein is CASSSGTGPLLNTEAFF.

This clone was seen a few times. J is TRBJ2-3 and V is TRBV14; 10 positions match TRBD2. Germline V gives CDR1 SGHDN, CDR2 FVKESK. The trim removed 0 bases at V and 2 bases at J, leaving 11 bases unmatched. CDR3 length equals 19 residues. The CDR3 spells CASSQERSGRAIFTDTQYF. CDR3 DNA: TGTGCCAGCAGCCAAGAGAGGAGCGGGAGGGCGATATTCACAGATACGCAGTATTTT.

The CDR3 protein is CASSPRTGENGEQFF. CDR3 nucleotide sequence: TGCGCCAGCAGCCCACGGACAGGGGAAAATGGTGAGCAGTTCTTC. V and J are TRBV5-1 and TRBJ2-1, with 9 bases lining up with TRBD1. This CDR3 spans 15 amino acids. Per germline, CDR1 SGHRS and CDR2 YFSETQ. Unmatched junction bases numbered 11, after V lost 4 bases and J lost 9 bases.

This rearrangement joins TRBV3-1 (or the pseudogene TRBV3-2) to TRBJ2-2; a possible D gene is TRBD2 (6 bases). Germline values: CDR1 LGHDT, CDR2 YNNKEL (reference sequence). V was cut by 0 bases and J by 2 bases, with 13 bases left in between. The CDR3 totals 17 residues. The CDR3 DNA reads as TGTGCCAGCAGCCAAGATATGGGGGGTAGAAACACCGGGGAGCTGTTTTTT. It is translated as CASSQDMGGRNTGELFF.

This sequence joins TRBV19 and TRBJ1-4; 8 bases match TRBD1. Germline loops: CDR1 LNHDA, CDR2 SQIVND (reference sequence). The CDR3 loop spans 16 amino acids. The V and J ends lost 3 bases and 4 bases, in that order; junction bases with no gene match: 7. CDR3 sequence reads: CASSIRTGPRNEKLFF. In nucleotides, the CDR3 is TGTGCCAGTAGTATCAGGACAGGGCCCCGTAATGAAAAACTGTTTTTT.

The chain links TRBV3-1 (or the pseudogene TRBV3-2) to TRBJ2-7; 8 nucleotides agree with TRBD2. From germline, CDR1 is LGHDT and CDR2 YNNKEL (reference sequence). V lost 1 base, J lost 3 bases, and 5 bases stayed unmatched. The CDR3 is 15 amino acids. The DNA of the CDR3 is TGTGCCAGCAGCCAAGCGGGAGGGCCAATCTACGAGCAGTACTTC. Protein sequence: CASSQAGGPIYEQYF.

This clone was counted once. The chain recombines TRBV19 with TRBJ2-7; maybe TRBD2 (7 bases). CDR3 size: 14 residues. V dropped 5 bases and J dropped 3 bases, with 14 bases sitting between them. The germline V gene encodes CDR1 LNHDA and CDR2 SQIVND (reference sequence). CDR3 coding DNA: TGTGCCAGTAGTTCTACAGGGAGGGTCTACGAGCAGTACTTC. Its translation is CASSSTGRVYEQYF.

This chain connects TRBV4-3 to TRBJ1-1, with 7 bases identical to TRBD1. V shed 4 bases, J shed 4 bases, and the junction held 9 bases outside the gene matches. CDR1 LGHNA and CDR2 YSLEER come from the germline V gene. This CDR3 is built from 15 residues. CDR3 bases: TGCGCCAGCAGCCGGCAGTCAGGGGGAATCACTGAAGCTTTCTTT. Translated: CASSRQSGGITEAFF.

The chain carries TRBV27 and TRBJ2-3; D is perhaps TRBD2 (5 bases). The germline V and J ends were trimmed by 5 bases and 3 bases, with 15 bases remaining between them. The germline gives CDR1 MNHEY, CDR2 SMNVEV (reference sequence). The CDR3 sequence is 15 residues long. The CDR3 DNA reads as TGTGCCAGCAGTCGGAGAGGGTCAGAGACAGATACGCAGTATTTT. This gives the protein CASSRRGSETDTQYF.

The chain combines TRBV6-5 with TRBJ2-3, with 8 bases fitting TRBD1. The CDR3 extends over 14 amino acids. Unmatched junction bases numbered 4, after V lost 6 bases and J lost 2 bases. The germline gives CDR1 MNHEY, CDR2 SVGAGI. CDR3: CASRDRAYTDTQYF. The CDR3 region has the DNA TGTGCCAGCAGGGACAGGGCCTACACAGATACGCAGTATTTT.

The rearrangement uses TRBV7-8 and TRBJ1-5, with 9 bases lining up with TRBD1. V was clipped by 2 bases and J by 4 bases; unmatched bases: 6. Germline assignment: CDR1 SGHVS and CDR2 FQNEAQ. There are 16 residues in the CDR3. CDR3: CASSLNRDRENQPQHF. The CDR3 nucleotides read TGTGCCAGCAGCTTAAACCGGGACAGGGAAAATCAGCCCCAGCATTTT.

The sample holds one count of this clone. The J gene is TRBJ2-1, the V gene TRBV6-2 or TRBV6-3, with 11 bases lining up with TRBD1. Germline V gene data show CDR1 as MNHEY and CDR2 as SVGEGT. The CDR3 has 14 residues. The V gene end was trimmed by 0 bases and the J gene end by 9 bases; junction bases not matched to a gene: 1. The CDR3 DNA reads TGTGCCAGCAGTTACTCGGACAGGGGGCTTGAGCAGTTCTTC. It yields the protein CASSYSDRGLEQFF.

This sequence joins TRBV6-5 and TRBJ2-7, with 7 bases fitting TRBD2. The germline V gene encodes CDR1 MNHEY and CDR2 SVGAGI. The CDR3 is made up of 14 amino acids. The V gene end was trimmed by 5 bases and the J gene end by 2 bases; junction bases not matched to a gene: 6. CDR3 residues: CASSLPAGAYEQYF. The CDR3, as DNA: TGTGCCAGCAGTCTCCCCGCGGGAGCCTACGAGCAGTACTTC.

V is TRBV5-4 and J is TRBJ2-5; 7 nucleotides match TRBD1. The CDR3 spans 16 residues. Germline V gene data show CDR1 as SGHNT and CDR2 as YYREEE (reference sequence). With V trimmed by 0 bases and J by 4 bases, 9 bases remained unmatched. The CDR3 sequence: CASSLENRGVGETQYF. The CDR3 nucleotides read TGTGCCAGCAGCTTGGAGAACAGGGGAGTGGGAGAGACCCAGTACTTC.

This chain uses TRBV10-3 with TRBJ2-5, with 10 positions matching TRBD2. Germline V gene sequence: CDR1 ENHRY, CDR2 SYGVKD. The trim removed 0 bases at V and 4 bases at J, leaving 5 bases unmatched. The CDR3 contains 16 residues. The CDR3 region is CAISESSASGGETQYF. CDR3 coding DNA: TGTGCCATCAGTGAGTCGAGTGCTAGCGGGGGAGAGACCCAGTACTTC.

The chain recombines TRBV7-9 with TRBJ1-1; D might be TRBD1 (6 bases). CDR3 length: 16 residues. Trimming removed 2 bases at V and 0 bases at J, with 13 bases between. Germline CDR1 is SEHNR and CDR2 is FQNEAQ (reference sequence). The CDR3 spells CASSLPQGSMNTEAFF. In DNA, the CDR3 is TGTGCCAGCAGCTTACCCCAGGGGTCGATGAACACTGAAGCTTTCTTT.

A single count supports this clone. V is TRBV11-2 and J is TRBJ2-7; 8 nucleotides align to TRBD1. V lost 2 bases, J lost 4 bases, and 4 bases stayed unmatched. Per germline, CDR1 SGHAT and CDR2 FQNNGV. The CDR3 consists of 14 residues. The CDR3: CASSLWDRPYEQYF. The DNA of the CDR3 is TGTGCCAGCAGCTTATGGGACAGGCCTTACGAGCAGTACTTC.

The rearrangement links TRBV5-8 to TRBJ2-2; the D gene is possibly TRBD1 (5 bases). In germline, CDR1 is SGHTS, CDR2 YDEGEE. The length of the CDR3 is 14 residues. Trimming stripped 7 bases from V and 5 bases from J, with 15 bases between. CDR3 residues: CASWQGSKTGELFF. The CDR3 bases are TGTGCCAGCTGGCAGGGAAGTAAAACCGGGGAGCTGTTTTTT.